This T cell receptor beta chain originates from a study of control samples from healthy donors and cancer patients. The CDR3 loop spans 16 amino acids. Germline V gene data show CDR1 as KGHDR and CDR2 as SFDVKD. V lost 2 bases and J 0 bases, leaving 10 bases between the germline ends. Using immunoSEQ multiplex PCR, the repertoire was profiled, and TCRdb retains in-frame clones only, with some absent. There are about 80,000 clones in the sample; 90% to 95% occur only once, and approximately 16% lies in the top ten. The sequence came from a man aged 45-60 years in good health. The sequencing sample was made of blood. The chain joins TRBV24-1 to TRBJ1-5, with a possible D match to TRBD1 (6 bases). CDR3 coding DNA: TGTGCCACCAGTGATTCCGGACAGAGTAGCAATCAGCCCCAGCATTTT. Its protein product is CATSDSGQSSNQPQHF.